This is a list of T cell receptor beta chains from one sample in a study of response to subunit inactivated influenza vaccine. TCRdb redid the calling of the RT-PCR reads with MiXCR, one entry per CDR3 protein. The sample consists of fewer than 550,000 distinct CDR3 sequences, 25% of them appearing once. The specimen comprised CD4+ T cells sorted from PBMCs, sampled approximately 5 days after vaccination. These receptor sequences come from a man between 50 and 59 years old who received an inactivated influenza vaccine. The CDR3 runs from the conserved cysteine through the conserved F or W. Fields, in order: CDR3 length, D gene, clone size, V gene, J gene, CDR3 protein, CDR3 DNA. The D gene is left open where the match is weak. Some rows have no size entry. The others give once, few or many, or a class for an expanded clone.

>13|.|.|TRBV29-1|TRBJ1-4
CSVQGGGYEKLFF
TGCAGCGTGCAGGGTGGGGGTTACGAAAAACTGTTTTTT
>12|.|.|TRBV20-1|TRBJ2-7
CSASWGFDEQYF
TGCAGTGCTAGTTGGGGGTTCGACGAGCAGTACTTC
>15|.|few|TRBV6-5|TRBJ2-7
CASSYSSNRADEQYF
TGTGCCAGCAGTTACTCGAGTAACAGGGCGGACGAGCAGTACTTC
>16|.|few|TRBV3-1|TRBJ2-1
CASSHETASTYNEQFF
TGTGCCAGCAGCCATGAGACAGCTTCGACTTACAATGAGCAGTTCTTC
>14|.|few|TRBV20-1|TRBJ1-5
CSALKGGSNQPQHF
TGCAGTGCCCTTAAGGGTGGGAGCAATCAGCCCCAGCATTTT
>15|TRBD1|few|TRBV25-1|TRBJ1-2
CASSETGLPLYGYTF
TGTGCCAGCAGCGAGACAGGGCTACCCCTCTATGGCTACACCTTC
>15|.|few|TRBV3-1|TRBJ1-6
CASSQDGAVLSPLHF
TGTGCCAGCAGCCAAGATGGCGCAGTTTTATCACCCCTCCACTTT
>15|TRBD1|few|TRBV12-3/TRBV12-4|TRBJ1-3
CASRETGRAGNTIYF
TGTGCCAGCAGGGAGACAGGGAGGGCTGGAAACACCATATATTTT
>13|.|many|TRBV12-3/TRBV12-4|TRBJ2-3
CASSLDFTDTQYF
TGTGCCAGCAGTTTAGACTTCACAGATACGCAGTATTTT
>13|.|.|TRBV12-3/TRBV12-4|TRBJ2-5
CASSWKSGETQYF
TGTGCCAGCAGTTGGAAATCGGGAGAGACCCAGTACTTC
>14|.|.|TRBV7-8|TRBJ2-2
CASSLFWGSGELFF
TGTGCCAGCAGCTTATTCTGGGGCTCCGGGGAGCTGTTTTTT
>13|.|few|TRBV20-1|TRBJ2-7
CSAVSVPSYEQYF
TGCAGTGCTGTTAGCGTACCTTCCTACGAGCAGTACTTC
>13|.|.|TRBV27|TRBJ2-1
CASSLTEYNEQFF
TGTGCCAGCAGTTTAACAGAATACAATGAGCAGTTCTTC
>15|.|.|TRBV6-2/TRBV6-3|TRBJ1-2
CASRLRDTSNYGYTF
TGTGCCAGCAGACTCCGGGACACCTCTAACTATGGCTACACCTTC
>14|TRBD1|.|TRBV6-1|TRBJ1-1
CASNRQGAGTEAFF
TGTGCCAGCAATCGACAGGGGGCAGGAACTGAAGCTTTCTTT
>16|TRBD2|.|TRBV7-7|TRBJ2-1
CASSSTSGSRYNEQFF
TGTGCCAGCAGCTCGACTAGCGGGAGTCGCTACAATGAGCAGTTCTTC
>13|.|.|TRBV6-2/TRBV6-3|TRBJ2-7
CASSRSRVHEQYF
TGTGCCAGCAGCCGATCCAGGGTTCACGAGCAGTACTTC
>12|.|few|TRBV5-4|TRBJ2-3
CASSNKKDTQYF
TGTGCCAGCAGCAACAAGAAGGATACGCAGTATTTT
>15|.|.|TRBV7-2|TRBJ1-1
CASSRQGRGYTEAFF
TGTGCCAGCAGCCGACAAGGGAGAGGATATACTGAAGCTTTCTTT
>14|TRBD2|few|TRBV27|TRBJ2-1
CASRTRGGYNEQFF
TGTGCCAGCAGAACTCGGGGGGGCTACAATGAGCAGTTCTTC
>12|.|few|TRBV6-6|TRBJ2-1
CASSYSYNEQFF
TGTGCCAGCAGTTACTCTTACAATGAGCAGTTCTTC
>13|TRBD1|few|TRBV5-1|TRBJ1-1
CASSLGRGPEAFF
TGCGCCAGCAGCTTGGGCAGGGGGCCTGAAGCTTTCTTT
>15|.|.|TRBV20-1|TRBJ1-1
CSARGGQGRGTEAFF
TGCAGTGCTAGAGGAGGCCAAGGACGGGGCACTGAAGCTTTCTTT
>18|TRBD1|few|TRBV6-2/TRBV6-3|TRBJ2-6
CASNQGTGYLAGANVLTF
TGTGCCAGCAACCAAGGGACAGGATACCTGGCTGGGGCCAACGTCCTGACTTTC
>17|.|.|TRBV14|TRBJ2-1
CASSQGAQSIDYNEQFF
TGTGCCAGCAGCCAAGGAGCACAATCGATTGACTACAATGAGCAGTTCTTC
>15|.|few|TRBV2|TRBJ2-3
CASYPMGQPTDTQYF
TGTGCCAGCTATCCCATGGGGCAGCCCACAGATACGCAGTATTTT
>17|TRBD1|.|TRBV28|TRBJ1-5
CASSLPGTGLTKQPQHF
TGTGCCAGCAGTTTACCCGGGACAGGGTTGACGAAACAGCCCCAGCATTTT
>16|TRBD1|.|TRBV7-9|TRBJ2-2
CASSLRTGGFPGELFF
TGTGCCAGCAGCCTAAGGACAGGGGGGTTTCCCGGGGAGCTGTTTTTT
>14|TRBD1|.|TRBV20-1|TRBJ2-3
CSVGTGIVTDTQYF
TGCAGTGTCGGGACAGGGATAGTCACAGATACGCAGTATTTT
>13|.|few|TRBV12-3/TRBV12-4|TRBJ2-3
CASSARGTDTQYF
TGTGCCAGCAGTGCACGTGGCACAGATACGCAGTATTTT
>15|.|few|TRBV6-1|TRBJ2-3
CASRPAGRGADTQYF
TGTGCCAGCAGGCCCGCGGGGAGGGGGGCAGATACGCAGTATTTT
>13|.|.|TRBV18|TRBJ2-7
CASSTGQSFEQYF
TGTGCCAGCTCAACCGGACAGTCGTTCGAGCAGTACTTC
>15|.|few|TRBV7-2|TRBJ1-5
CASSQQGYSNQPQHF
TGTGCCAGCAGCCAACAGGGTTACAGCAATCAGCCCCAGCATTTT
>13|TRBD1|.|TRBV10-3|TRBJ2-7
CAISRDRVYEQYF
TGTGCCATCTCCCGGGACAGGGTGTACGAGCAGTACTTC
>15|.|few|TRBV10-2|TRBJ1-1
CASSVFYGMNTEAFF
TGCGCCAGCAGTGTTTTTTACGGCATGAACACTGAAGCTTTCTTT
>16|.|.|TRBV5-6|TRBJ2-1
CASSQFGGDGYDEQFF
TGTGCCAGCAGCCAATTTGGCGGGGACGGGTACGATGAGCAGTTCTTC
>17|TRBD2|few|TRBV12-3/TRBV12-4|TRBJ2-3
CASSLSPLAGWADTQYF
TGTGCCAGCAGTTTGTCCCCTCTAGCGGGTTGGGCAGATACGCAGTATTTT
>15|.|.|TRBV5-8|TRBJ1-6
CASSPQASYNSPLHF
TGTGCCAGCAGCCCTCAGGCGTCCTATAATTCACCCCTCCACTTT
>12|TRBD1|.|TRBV10-3|TRBJ2-7
CAISGQGAEQYF
TGTGCCATCAGCGGACAGGGGGCCGAGCAGTACTTC
>14|.|once|TRBV12-3/TRBV12-4|TRBJ1-5
CASTDAWGGQPQHF
TGTGCCAGCACCGATGCATGGGGAGGTCAGCCCCAGCATTTT
>15|.|.|TRBV5-1|TRBJ2-2
CASSSFDLITGELFF
TGCGCCAGCAGCTCATTTGATCTAATTACCGGGGAGCTGTTTTTT
>13|.|.|TRBV6-5|TRBJ2-7
CASSYGRAYEQYF
TGTGCCAGCAGTTACGGCAGGGCCTACGAGCAGTACTTC
>16|TRBD2|few|TRBV9|TRBJ2-1
CASSVGPGGSYNEQFF
TGTGCCAGCAGCGTAGGTCCGGGAGGCTCCTACAATGAGCAGTTCTTC
>13|TRBD1|.|TRBV7-2|TRBJ1-1
CASNLQGATEAFF
TGTGCCAGCAACCTACAGGGGGCGACTGAAGCTTTCTTT
>11|.|few|TRBV20-1|TRBJ1-2
CSARSFGGYTF
TGCAGTGCTAGATCCTTCGGGGGCTACACCTTC
>12|.|.|TRBV29-1|TRBJ2-7
CSVSRDGDEQYF
TGCAGCGTTTCCAGGGATGGAGACGAGCAGTACTTC
>14|.|.|TRBV25-1|TRBJ2-7
CASNLWPGAYEQYF
TGTGCCAGCAATCTCTGGCCAGGCGCATACGAGCAGTACTTC
>14|.|.|TRBV12-3/TRBV12-4|TRBJ2-5
CASSPGPSVETQYF
TGTGCCAGCTCCCCGGGCCCCTCAGTGGAGACCCAGTACTTC
>16|TRBD2|few|TRBV27|TRBJ2-5
CASHPERGMYQETQYF
TGTGCCAGCCACCCAGAGCGGGGGATGTACCAAGAGACCCAGTACTTC
>13|.|.|TRBV4-3|TRBJ1-1
CASSRTRGTEAFF
TGCGCCAGCAGCCGGACCAGGGGCACTGAAGCTTTCTTT
>14|.|once|TRBV6-5|TRBJ1-2
CASSYTHENYGYTF
TGTGCCAGCAGTTACACGCACGAGAACTATGGCTACACCTTC
>15|.|few|TRBV14|TRBJ2-7
CASSQVVGTAYEQYF
TGTGCCAGCAGCCAAGTCGTAGGGACGGCCTACGAGCAGTACTTC
>18|.|.|TRBV11-1|TRBJ2-7
CASSLVGQGTKGSYEQYF
TGTGCCAGCAGCTTAGTAGGGCAAGGGACAAAAGGCTCCTACGAGCAGTACTTC
>12|.|.|TRBV2|TRBJ1-1
CASSERTAEAFF
TGTGCCAGCAGTGAAAGGACAGCTGAAGCTTTCTTT
>15|.|.|TRBV5-1|TRBJ2-5
CASSLGTLPEETQYF
TGCGCCAGCAGCTTGGGGACACTCCCAGAAGAGACCCAGTACTTC
>20|TRBD2|few|TRBV11-2|TRBJ2-3
CASSHFLWLAGGNSTDTQYF
TGTGCCAGCAGCCACTTTTTGTGGCTAGCGGGGGGGAATAGCACAGATACGCAGTATTTT
>16|TRBD2|.|TRBV24-1|TRBJ2-1
CATSDPTSEYYNEQFF
TGTGCCACCAGTGACCCGACTAGCGAATACTACAATGAGCAGTTCTTC
>15|.|.|TRBV7-2|TRBJ1-5
CASSLAGTQNQPQHF
TGTGCCAGCAGCCTGGCCGGGACTCAGAATCAGCCCCAGCATTTT
>16|.|.|TRBV6-1|TRBJ2-3
CASSGGTSSRTDTQYF
TGTGCCAGCAGTGGAGGGACCTCGAGCCGCACAGATACGCAGTATTTT
>14|TRBD1|.|TRBV30|TRBJ1-1
CATDRGRRGTEAFF
TGTGCCACCGACAGGGGCCGCAGGGGCACTGAAGCTTTCTTT